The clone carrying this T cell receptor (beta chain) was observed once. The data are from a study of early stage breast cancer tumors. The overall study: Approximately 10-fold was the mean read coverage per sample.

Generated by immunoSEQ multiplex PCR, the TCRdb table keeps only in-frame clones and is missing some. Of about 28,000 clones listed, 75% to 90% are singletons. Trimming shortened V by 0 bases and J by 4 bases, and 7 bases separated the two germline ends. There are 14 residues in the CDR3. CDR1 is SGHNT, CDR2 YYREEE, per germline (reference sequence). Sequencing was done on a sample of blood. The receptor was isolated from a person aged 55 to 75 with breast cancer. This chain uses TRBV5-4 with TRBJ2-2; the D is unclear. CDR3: CASSLGLSTGELFF. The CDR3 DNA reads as TGTGCCAGCAGCTTGGGACTTAGCACCGGGGAGCTGTTTTTT. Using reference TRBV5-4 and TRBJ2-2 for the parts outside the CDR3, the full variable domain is ETGVTQSPTHLIKTRGQQVTLRCSSQSGHNTVSWYQQALGQGPQFIFQYYREEENGRGNFPPRFSGLQFPNYSSELNVNALELDDSALYLCASSLGLSTGELFFGEGSRLTVL.